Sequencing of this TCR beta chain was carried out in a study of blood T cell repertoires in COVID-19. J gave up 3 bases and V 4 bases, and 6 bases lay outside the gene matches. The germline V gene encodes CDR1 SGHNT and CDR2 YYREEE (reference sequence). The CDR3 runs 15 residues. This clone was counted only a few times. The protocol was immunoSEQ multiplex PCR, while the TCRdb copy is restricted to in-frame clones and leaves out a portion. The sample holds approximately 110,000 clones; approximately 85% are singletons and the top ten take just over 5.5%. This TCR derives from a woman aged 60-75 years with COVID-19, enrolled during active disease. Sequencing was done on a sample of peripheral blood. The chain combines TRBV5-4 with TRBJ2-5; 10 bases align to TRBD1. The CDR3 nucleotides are TGTGCCAGCAGCGCCGACAGGGGGCGTAAAGAGACCCAGTACTTC. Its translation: CASSADRGRKETQYF. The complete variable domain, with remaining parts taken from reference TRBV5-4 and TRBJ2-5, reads ETGVTQSPTHLIKTRGQQVTLRCSSQSGHNTVSWYQQALGQGPQFIFQYYREEENGRGNFPPRFSGLQFPNYSSELNVNALELDDSALYLCASSADRGRKETQYFGPGTRLLVL.